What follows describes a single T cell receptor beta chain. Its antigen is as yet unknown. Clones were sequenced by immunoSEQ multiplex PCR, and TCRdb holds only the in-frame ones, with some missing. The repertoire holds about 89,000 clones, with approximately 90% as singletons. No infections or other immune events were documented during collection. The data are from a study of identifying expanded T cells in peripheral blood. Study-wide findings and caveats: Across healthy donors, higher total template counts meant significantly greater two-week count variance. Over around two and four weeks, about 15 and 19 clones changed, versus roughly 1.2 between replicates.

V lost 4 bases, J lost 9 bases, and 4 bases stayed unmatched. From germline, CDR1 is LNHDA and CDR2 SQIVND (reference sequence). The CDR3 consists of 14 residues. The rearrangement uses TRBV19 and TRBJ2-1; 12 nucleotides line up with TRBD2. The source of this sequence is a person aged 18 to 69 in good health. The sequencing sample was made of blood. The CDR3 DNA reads TGTGCCAGTAGTACCGGACTAGCGGGACCTGAGCAGTTCTTC. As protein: CASSTGLAGPEQFF.